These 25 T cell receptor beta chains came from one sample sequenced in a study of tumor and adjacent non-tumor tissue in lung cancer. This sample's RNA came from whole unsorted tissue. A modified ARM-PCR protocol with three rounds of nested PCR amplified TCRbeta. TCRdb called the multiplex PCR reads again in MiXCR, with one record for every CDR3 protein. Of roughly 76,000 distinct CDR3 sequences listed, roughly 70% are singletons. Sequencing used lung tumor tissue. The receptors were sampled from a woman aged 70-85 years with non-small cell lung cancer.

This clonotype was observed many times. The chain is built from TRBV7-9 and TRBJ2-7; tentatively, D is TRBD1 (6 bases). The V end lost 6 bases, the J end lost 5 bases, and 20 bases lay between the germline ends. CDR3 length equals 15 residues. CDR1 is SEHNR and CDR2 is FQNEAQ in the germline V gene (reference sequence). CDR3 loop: CASSLGAGEIHEQYF. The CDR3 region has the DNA TGTGCCAGCAGTCTGGGGGCAGGGGAAATCCACGAGCAGTACTTC. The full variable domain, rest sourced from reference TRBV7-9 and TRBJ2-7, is DTGVSQNPRHKITKRGQNVTFRCDPISEHNRLYWYRQTLGQGPEFLTYFQNEAQLEKSRLLSDRFSAERPKGSFSTLEIQRTEQGDSAMYLCASSLGAGEIHEQYFGPGTRLTVT.

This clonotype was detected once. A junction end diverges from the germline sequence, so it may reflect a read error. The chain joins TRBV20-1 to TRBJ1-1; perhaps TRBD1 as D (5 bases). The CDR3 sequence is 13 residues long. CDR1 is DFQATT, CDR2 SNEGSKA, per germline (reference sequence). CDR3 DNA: TGCAGTGCTAGAGTAGGGGACCGAGGTGAAGCTTCCTTT. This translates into CSARVGDRGEASF.

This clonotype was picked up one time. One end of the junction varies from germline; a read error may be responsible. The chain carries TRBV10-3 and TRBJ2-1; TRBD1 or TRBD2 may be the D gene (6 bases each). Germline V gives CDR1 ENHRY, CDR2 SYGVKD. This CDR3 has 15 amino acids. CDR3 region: CAISVGGTSYYEHFF. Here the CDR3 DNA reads TGTGCCATCAGTGTCGGCGGGACATCCTACTATGAGCATTTCTTC.

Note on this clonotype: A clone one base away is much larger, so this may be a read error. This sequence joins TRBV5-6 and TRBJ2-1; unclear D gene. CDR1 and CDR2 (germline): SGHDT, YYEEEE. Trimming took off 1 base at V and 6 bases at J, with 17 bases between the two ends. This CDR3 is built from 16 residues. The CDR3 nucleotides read TGTGCCAGCAGCTTGCGTCTTAGCCGGAGAGGCAATGAGCAGTTCTTC. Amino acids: CASSLRLSRRGNEQFF. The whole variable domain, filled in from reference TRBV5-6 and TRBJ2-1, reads DAGVTQSPTHLIKTRGQQVTLRCSPKSGHDTVSWYQQALGQGPQFIFQYYEEEERQRGNFPDRFSGHQFPNYSSELNVNALLLGDSALYLCASSLRLSRRGNEQFFGPGTRLTVL.

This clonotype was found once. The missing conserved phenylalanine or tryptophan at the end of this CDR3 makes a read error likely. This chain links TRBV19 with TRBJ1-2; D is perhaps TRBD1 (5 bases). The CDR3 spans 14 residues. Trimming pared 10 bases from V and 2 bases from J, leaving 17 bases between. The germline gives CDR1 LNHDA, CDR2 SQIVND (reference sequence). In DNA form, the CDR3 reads TGTGCCAATATGGGACGATGGTGGAACTATGGCTACACCTCC. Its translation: CANMGRWWNYGYTS.

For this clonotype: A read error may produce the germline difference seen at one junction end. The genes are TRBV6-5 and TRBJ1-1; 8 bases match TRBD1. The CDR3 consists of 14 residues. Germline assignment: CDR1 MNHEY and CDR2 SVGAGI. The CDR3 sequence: CASASWTGNIEAFF. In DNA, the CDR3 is TGTGCCAGCGCCTCCTGGACAGGGAACATTGAAGCTTTCTTT.

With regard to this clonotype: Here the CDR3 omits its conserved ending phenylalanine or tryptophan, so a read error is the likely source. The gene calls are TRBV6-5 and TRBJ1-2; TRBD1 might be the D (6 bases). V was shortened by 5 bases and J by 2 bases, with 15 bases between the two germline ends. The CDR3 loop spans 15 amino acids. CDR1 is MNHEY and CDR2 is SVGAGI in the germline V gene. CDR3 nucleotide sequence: TGTGCCAGCAGTCCCCACCGGGACAACAACTATGGCTACACCATC. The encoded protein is CASSPHRDNNYGYTI.

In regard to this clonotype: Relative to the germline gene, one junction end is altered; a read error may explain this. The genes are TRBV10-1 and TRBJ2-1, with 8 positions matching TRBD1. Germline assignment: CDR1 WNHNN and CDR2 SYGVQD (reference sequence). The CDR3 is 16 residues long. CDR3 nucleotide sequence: TGCGCCAGCAGTGGACCCGGCCAGGGGGCTCACAATGAGCGGTTCTTC. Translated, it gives CASSGPGQGAHNERFF.

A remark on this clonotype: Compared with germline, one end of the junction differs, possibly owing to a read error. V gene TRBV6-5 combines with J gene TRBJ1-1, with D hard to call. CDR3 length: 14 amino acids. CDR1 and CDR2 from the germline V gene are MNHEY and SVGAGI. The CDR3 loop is CTSTYSFRLGVSFF. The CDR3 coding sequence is TGTACCAGCACTTACTCATTCAGGTTAGGAGTGTCTTTCTTT.

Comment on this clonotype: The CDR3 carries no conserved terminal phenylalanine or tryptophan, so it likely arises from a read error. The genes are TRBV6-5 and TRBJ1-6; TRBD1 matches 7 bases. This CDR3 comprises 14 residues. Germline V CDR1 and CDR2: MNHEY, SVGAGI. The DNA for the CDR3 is TGCGCCAGCAGGAAGACAGGGAGTAATTCACCCCTCCACCTC. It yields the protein CASRKTGSNSPLHL.

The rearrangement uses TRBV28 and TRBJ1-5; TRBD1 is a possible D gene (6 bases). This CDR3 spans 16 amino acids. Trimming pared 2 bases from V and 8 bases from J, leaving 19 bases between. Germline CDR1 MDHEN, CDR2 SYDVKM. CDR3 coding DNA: TGTGCCAGCAGTTTACAGGGGACGAAGTGGAATAAGCCCCAGCATTTT. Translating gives CASSLQGTKWNKPQHF.

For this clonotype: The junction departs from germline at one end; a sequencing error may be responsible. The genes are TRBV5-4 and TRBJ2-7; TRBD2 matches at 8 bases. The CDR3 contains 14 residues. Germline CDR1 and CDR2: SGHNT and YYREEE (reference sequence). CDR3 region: CASSLAQAGDEQYF. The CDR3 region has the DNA TGTGCCAGCAGCTTGGCCCAAGCGGGGGACGAGCAATACTTC.

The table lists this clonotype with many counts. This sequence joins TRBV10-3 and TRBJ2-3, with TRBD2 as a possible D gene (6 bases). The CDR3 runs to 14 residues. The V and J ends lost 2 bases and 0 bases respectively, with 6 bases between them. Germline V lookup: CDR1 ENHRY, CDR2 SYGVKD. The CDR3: CAISEGGSTDTQYF. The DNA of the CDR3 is TGTGCCATCAGTGAGGGAGGGAGCACAGATACGCAGTATTTT.

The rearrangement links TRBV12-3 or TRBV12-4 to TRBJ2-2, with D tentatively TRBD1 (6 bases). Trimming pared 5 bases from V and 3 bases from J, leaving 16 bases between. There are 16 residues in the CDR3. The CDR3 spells CASSRNVQGYTGELFF. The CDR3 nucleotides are TGTGCCAGCAGTCGTAATGTTCAGGGGTACACCGGGGAGCTGTTTTTT.

The CDR3 spells CASSQIEGVGPPYEQYF. CDR3 bases: TGTGCCAGCAGCCAAATCGAAGGGGTAGGCCCGCCCTACGAGCAGTACTTC. This sequence joins TRBV14 and TRBJ2-7; D may be TRBD1 (5 bases). The ends were cut back, 2 bases at V and 2 bases at J, with 19 bases in the middle. This CDR3 contains 17 residues. In germline, CDR1 is SGHDN, CDR2 FVKESK.

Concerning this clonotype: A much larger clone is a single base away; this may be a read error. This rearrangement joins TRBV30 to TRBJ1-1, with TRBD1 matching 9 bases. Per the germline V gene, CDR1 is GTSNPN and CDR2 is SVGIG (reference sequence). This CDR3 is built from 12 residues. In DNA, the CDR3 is TGTGTCTGGAGTGTACAGGGGGCGGCGGCTTTCTTT. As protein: CVWSVQGAAAFF. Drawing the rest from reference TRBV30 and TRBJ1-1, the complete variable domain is SQTIHQWPATLVQPVGSPLSLECTVEGTSNPNLYWYRQAAGRGLQLLFYSVGIGQISSEVPQNLSASRPQDRQFILSSKKLLLSDSGFYLCVWSVQGAAAFFGQGTRLTVV.

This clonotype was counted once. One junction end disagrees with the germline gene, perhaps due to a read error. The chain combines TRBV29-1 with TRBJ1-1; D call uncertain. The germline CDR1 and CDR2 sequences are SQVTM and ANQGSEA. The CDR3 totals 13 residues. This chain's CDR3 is CSGRIELKTEAFF. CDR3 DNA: TGCAGCGGACGGATAGAGCTGAAGACTGAAGCTTTCTTT.

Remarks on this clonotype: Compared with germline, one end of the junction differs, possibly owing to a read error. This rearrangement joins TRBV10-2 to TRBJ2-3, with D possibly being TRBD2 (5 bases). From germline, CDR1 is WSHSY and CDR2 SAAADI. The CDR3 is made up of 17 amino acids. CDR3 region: CASSESRTRSSTDTHYF. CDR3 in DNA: TGCGCCAGCAGTGAGTCTCGAACCCGTTCTAGCACAGATACGCATTATTTT.

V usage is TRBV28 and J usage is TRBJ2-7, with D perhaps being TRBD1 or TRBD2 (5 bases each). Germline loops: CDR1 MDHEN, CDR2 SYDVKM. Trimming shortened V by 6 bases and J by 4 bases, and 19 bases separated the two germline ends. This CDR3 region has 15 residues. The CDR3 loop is CASRTRGWQYYEQYF. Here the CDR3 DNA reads TGTGCCAGCAGAACCCGGGGCTGGCAATATTACGAGCAGTACTTC.

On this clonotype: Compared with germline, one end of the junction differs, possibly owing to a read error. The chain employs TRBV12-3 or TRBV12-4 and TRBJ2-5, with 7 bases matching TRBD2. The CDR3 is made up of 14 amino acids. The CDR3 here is CVSSRLMAGETKYF. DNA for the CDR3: TGTGTCAGCAGCCGCTTAATGGCGGGAGAGACCAAGTACTTC.

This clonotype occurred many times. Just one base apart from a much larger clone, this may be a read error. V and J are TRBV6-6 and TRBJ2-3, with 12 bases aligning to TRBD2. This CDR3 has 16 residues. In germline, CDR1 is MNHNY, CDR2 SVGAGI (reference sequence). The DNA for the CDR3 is TGTGCCAGCAGTCGCCTAGCGGGAGGGCCGACAGATATGCAGTATTTT. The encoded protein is CASSRLAGGPTDMQYF.

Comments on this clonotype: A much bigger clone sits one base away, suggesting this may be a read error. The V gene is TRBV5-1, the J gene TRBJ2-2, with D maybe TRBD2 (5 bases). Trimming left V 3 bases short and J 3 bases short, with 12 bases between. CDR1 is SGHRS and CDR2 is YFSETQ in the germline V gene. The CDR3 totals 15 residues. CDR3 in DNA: TGCGCCAGCAGCTCTGGGAGAGCCCACACCGGGGAGCTGTTTTTT. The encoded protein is CASSSGRAHTGELFF.

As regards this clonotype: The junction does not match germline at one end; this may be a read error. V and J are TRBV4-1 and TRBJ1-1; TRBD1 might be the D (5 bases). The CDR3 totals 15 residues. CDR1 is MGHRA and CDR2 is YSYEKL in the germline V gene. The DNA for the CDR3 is TGCACCAGCAGCCATGCACGGGGACGGAACACTGAAGCTTTCTTT. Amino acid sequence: CTSSHARGRNTEAFF.

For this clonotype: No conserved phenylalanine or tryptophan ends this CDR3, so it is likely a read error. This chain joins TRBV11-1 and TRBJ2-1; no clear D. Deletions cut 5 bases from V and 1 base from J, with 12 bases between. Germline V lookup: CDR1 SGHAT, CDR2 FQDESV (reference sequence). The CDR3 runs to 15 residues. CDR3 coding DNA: TGTGCCAGCAGCATAATGCTTATTTCCTACAATGAGCAGTTCCTC. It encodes CASSIMLISYNEQFL.

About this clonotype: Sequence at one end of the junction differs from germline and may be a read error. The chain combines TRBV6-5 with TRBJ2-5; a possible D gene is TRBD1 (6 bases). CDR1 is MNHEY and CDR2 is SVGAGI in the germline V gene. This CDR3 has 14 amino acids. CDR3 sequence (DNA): TGTGCCAGCAGTTACGGCAGGGGTTCGGAGACTCAGTACTTC. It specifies CASSYGRGSETQYF.